This TCR beta chain was profiled in a study of cytomegalovirus exposure and HLA in healthy donors. V lost 0 bases, J lost 3 bases, and 17 bases lay in between. Germline V gene sequence: CDR1 LGHNA, CDR2 YSLEER. This CDR3 contains 17 residues. Vbeta (60) and Jbeta (13) primers were used in the PCR. Assay: immunoSEQ multiplex PCR; the TCRdb copy retains only in-frame clones and omits some. The sample has more than 110,000 clones, about three quarters seen once. For this clone: What it recognizes is unknown.

Study-level points and caveats: As immune exposure information, only CMV serostatus was available.

This TCR derives from a male donor in good health and CMV-seronegative. This chain uses TRBV4-3 with TRBJ1-1; unclear D gene. The sample consisted of PBMCs. This chain's CDR3 is CASSQDVGRQGDTEAFF. The CDR3 DNA follows: TGCGCCAGCAGCCAAGATGTGGGCAGGCAAGGTGACACTGAAGCTTTCTTT.